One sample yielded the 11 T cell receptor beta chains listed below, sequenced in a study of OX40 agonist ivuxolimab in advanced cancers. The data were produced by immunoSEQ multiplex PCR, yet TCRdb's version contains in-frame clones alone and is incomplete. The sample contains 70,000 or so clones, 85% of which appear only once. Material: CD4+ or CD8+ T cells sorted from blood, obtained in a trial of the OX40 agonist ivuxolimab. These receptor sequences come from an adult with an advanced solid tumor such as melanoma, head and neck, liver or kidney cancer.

The CDR3 DNA follows: TGTGCCAGTAGCCCACAGGGCGTGCTATACAATGAGCAGTTCTTC. This codes for CASSPQGVLYNEQFF. The chain has TRBV19 and TRBJ2-1; possible D gene TRBD1, 6 bases. The CDR3 length is 15 residues. The V gene's germline CDR1 is LNHDA and CDR2 SQIVND (reference sequence). V was pared by 6 bases and J by 4 bases, with 16 bases between.

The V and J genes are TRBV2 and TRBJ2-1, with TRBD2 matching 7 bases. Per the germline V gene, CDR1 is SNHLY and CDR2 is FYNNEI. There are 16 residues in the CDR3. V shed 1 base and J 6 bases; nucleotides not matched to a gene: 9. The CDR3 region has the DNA TGTGCCAGCAGTGAAGGGCGTGCGGGGGAACTCAATGAGCAGTTCTTC. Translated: CASSEGRAGELNEQFF.

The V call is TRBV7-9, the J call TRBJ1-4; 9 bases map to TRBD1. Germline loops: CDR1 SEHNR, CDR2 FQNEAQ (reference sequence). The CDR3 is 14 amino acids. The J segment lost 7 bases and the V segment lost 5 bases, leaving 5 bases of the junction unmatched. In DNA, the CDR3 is TGTGCCAGCAGCCCACAGGGGGCGCCTGAAAAACTGTTTTTT. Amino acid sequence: CASSPQGAPEKLFF.

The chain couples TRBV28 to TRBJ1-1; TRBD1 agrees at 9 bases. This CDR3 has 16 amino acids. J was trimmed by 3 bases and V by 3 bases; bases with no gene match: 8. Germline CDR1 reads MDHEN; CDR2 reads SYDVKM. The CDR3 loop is CASSFPTGGKDTEAFF. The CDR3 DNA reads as TGTGCCAGCAGTTTCCCGACAGGGGGTAAGGACACTGAAGCTTTCTTT.

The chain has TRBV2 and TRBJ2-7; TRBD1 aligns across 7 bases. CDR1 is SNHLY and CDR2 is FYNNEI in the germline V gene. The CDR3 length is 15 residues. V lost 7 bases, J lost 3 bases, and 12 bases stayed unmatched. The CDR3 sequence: CASTDRDRTLYEQYF. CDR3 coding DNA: TGTGCCAGCACGGACCGGGACAGAACCCTCTACGAGCAGTACTTC.

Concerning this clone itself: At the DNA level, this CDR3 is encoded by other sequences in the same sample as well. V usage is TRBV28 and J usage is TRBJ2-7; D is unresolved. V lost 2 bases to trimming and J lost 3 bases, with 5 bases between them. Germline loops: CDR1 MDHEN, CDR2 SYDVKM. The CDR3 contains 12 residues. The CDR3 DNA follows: TGTGCCAGCAGTTTAAAAGGCTACGAGCAGTACGTC. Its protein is CASSLKGYEQYV.

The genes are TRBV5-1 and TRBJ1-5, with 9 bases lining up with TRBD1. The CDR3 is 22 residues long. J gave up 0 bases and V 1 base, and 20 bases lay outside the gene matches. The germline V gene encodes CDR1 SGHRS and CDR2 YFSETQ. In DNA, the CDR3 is TGCGCCAGCAGCTTGCGGACCACTGGGTGGACAGGGGAGGGTTATAGCAATCAGCCCCAGCATTTT. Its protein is CASSLRTTGWTGEGYSNQPQHF.

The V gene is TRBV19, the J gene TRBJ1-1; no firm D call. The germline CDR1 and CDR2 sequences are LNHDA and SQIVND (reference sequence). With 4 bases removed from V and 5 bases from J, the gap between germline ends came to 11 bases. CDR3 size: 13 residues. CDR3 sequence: CASSNVVRTEAFF. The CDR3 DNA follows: TGTGCCAGTAGTAACGTAGTTCGTACTGAAGCTTTCTTT.

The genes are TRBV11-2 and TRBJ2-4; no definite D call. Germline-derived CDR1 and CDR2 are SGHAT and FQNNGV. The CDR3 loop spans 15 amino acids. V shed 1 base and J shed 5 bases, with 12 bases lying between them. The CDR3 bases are TGTGCCAGCAGCTTAGGAGGCTGGATCGAAAACATTCAGTACTTC. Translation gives CASSLGGWIENIQYF.

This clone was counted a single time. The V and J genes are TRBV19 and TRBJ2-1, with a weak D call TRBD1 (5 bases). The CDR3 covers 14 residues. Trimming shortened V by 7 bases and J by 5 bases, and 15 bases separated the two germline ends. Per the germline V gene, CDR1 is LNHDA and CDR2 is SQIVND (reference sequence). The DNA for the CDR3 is TGTGCCAGTACAACTCTGGGGCGGAACAATGAGCAGTTCTTC. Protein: CASTTLGRNNEQFF.

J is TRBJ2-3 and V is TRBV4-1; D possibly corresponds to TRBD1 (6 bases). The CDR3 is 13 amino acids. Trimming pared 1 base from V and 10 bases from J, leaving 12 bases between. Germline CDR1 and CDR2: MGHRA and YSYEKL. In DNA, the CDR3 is TGCGCCAGCAGCCAAGTCAGCACAGGGCCGCAGTATTTT. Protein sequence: CASSQVSTGPQYF.